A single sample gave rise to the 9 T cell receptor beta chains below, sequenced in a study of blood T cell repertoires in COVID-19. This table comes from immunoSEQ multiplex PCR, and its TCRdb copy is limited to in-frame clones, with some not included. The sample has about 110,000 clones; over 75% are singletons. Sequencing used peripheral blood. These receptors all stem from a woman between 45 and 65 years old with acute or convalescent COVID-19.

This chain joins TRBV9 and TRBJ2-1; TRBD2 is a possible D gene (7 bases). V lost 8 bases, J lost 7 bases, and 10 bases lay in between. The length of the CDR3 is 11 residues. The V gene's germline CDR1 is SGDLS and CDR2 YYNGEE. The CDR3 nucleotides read TGTGCCAGTAAGGGGGGGAATGAGCAGTTCTTC. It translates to CASKGGNEQFF.

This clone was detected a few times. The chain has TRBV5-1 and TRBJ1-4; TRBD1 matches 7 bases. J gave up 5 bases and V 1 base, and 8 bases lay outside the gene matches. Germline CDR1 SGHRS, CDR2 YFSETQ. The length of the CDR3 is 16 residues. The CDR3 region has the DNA TGCGCCAGCAGCTTGCAACCGACAGGGTTAAATGAAAAACTGTTTTTT. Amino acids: CASSLQPTGLNEKLFF.

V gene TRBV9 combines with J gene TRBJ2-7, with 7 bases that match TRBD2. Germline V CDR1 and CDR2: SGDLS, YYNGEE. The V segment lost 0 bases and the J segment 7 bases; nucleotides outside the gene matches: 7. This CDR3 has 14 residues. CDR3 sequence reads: CASSVAPRGGEQYF. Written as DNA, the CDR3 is TGTGCCAGCAGCGTAGCGCCAAGGGGAGGGGAGCAGTACTTC.

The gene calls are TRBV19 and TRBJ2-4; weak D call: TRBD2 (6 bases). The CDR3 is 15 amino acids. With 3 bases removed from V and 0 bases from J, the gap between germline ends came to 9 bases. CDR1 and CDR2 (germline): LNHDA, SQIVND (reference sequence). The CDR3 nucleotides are TGTGCCAGTAGTATGGAGGGGTTAGCCAAAAACATTCAGTACTTC. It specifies CASSMEGLAKNIQYF.

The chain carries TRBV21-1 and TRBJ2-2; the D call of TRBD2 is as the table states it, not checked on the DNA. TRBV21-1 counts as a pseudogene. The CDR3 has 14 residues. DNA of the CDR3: TGTGCCAGACCGGGGGGACGGTGCACCGGGGAGCTGTTTTTT. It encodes CARPGGRCTGELFF.

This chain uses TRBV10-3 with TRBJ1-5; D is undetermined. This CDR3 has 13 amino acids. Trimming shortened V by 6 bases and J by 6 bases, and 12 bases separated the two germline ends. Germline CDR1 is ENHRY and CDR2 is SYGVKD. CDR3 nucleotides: TGTGCCATCAGGTCCGAGGCTGGTCAGCCCCAGCATTTT. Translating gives CAIRSEAGQPQHF.

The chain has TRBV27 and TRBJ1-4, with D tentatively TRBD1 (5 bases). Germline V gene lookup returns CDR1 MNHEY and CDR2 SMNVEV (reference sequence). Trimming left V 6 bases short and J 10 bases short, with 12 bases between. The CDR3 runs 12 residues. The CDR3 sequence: CASSRDRRKLFF. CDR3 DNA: TGTGCCAGCAGCAGGGATCGCAGAAAACTGTTTTTT.

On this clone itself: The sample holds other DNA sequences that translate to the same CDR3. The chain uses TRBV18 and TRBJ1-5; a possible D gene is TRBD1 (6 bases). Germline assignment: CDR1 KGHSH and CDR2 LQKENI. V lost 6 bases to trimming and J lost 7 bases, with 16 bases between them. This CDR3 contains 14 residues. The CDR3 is CASSTTGGEQPQHF. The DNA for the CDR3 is TGTGCCAGCTCTACGACAGGTGGGGAACAGCCCCAGCATTTT.

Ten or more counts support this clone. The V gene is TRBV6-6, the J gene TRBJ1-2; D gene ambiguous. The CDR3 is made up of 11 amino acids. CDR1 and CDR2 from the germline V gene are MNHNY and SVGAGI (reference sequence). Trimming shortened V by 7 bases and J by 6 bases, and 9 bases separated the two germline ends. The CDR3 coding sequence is TGTGCCAGCAACCGGGAGGATGGCTACACCTTC. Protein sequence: CASNREDGYTF.